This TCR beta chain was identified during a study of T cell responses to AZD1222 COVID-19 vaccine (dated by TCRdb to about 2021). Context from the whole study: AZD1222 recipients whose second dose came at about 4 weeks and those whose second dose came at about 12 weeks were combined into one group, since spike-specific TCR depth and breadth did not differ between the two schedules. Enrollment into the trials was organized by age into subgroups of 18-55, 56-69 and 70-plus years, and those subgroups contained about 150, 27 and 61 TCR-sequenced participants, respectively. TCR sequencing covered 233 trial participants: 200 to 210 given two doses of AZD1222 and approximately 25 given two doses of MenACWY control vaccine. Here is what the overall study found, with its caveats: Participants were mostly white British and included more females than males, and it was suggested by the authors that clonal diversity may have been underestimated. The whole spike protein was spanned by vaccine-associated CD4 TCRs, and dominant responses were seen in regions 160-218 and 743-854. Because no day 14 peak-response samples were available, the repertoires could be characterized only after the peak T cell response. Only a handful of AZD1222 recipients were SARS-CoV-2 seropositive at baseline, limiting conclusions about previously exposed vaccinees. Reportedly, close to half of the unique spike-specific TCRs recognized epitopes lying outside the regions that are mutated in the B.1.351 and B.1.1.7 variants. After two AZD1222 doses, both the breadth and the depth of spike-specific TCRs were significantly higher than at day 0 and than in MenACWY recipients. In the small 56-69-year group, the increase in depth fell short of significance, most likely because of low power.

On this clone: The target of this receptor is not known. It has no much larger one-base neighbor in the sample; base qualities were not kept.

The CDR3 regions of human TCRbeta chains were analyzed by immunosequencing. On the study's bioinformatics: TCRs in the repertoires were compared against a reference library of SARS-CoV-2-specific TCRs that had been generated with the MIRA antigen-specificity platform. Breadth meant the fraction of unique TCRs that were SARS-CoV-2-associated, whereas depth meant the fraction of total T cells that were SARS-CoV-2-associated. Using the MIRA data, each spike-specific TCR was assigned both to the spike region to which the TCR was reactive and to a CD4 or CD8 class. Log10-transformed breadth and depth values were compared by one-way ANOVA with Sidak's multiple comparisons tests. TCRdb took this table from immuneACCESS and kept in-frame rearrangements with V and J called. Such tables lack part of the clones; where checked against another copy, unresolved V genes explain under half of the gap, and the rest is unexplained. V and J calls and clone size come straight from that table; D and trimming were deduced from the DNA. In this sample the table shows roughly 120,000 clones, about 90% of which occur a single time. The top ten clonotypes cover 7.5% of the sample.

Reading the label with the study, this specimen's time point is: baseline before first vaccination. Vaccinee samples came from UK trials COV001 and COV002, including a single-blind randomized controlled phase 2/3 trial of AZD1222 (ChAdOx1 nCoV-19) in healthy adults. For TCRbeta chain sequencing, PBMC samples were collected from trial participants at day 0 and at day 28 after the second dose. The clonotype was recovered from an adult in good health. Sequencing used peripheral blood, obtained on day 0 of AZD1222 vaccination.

CDR3 protein: CASSQSGPYSNQPQHF. The DNA is as follows: TGTGCCAGCAGCCAGTCGGGCCCGTATAGCAATCAGCCCCAGCATTTT. Recombination linked TRBV4-2 to TRBJ1-5; the D gene lacks a confident call. V lost 3 bases and J lost 0 bases; the stretch between them is 12 bases long. The germline V gene provides CDR1 LGHNA and CDR2 YNFKEQ. The CDR3 sequence holds 16 residues, the cysteine and phenylalanine included. The only DNA kept is the CDR3, 48 bases in frame from the first base.